Below, 14 T cell receptor beta chains from the same sample are listed, as sequenced in a study of shared clonotypes between healthy human individuals. Some clones are missing from TCRdb's copy, which holds only in-frame ones; the method was immunoSEQ multiplex PCR. In the table there are about 2.1 million clones, just under 95% of which are singletons. The naive CD8 subset, CD45RO-negative cells positively selected for CCR7, excluded terminally differentiated effector memory CD45RA+ cells. The sample consisted of naive CD8+ T cells from PBMCs. The receptor set was obtained from a young man in good health. Some clones in this sample may be carry-over from other donors' samples.

This chain joins TRBV4-3 and TRBJ2-1; perhaps TRBD2 as D (6 bases). CDR3 size: 12 residues. Germline-derived CDR1 and CDR2 are LGHNA and YSLEER. The V end was cut by 0 bases, the J end by 10 bases, with 7 bases between. The CDR3 bases are TGCGCCAGCAGCCAAGATCGGGGGGAGCAGTTCTTC. Amino acids: CASSQDRGEQFF.

The V gene is TRBV25-1, the J gene TRBJ1-1, with a tentative D call TRBD1 (5 bases). CDR1 and CDR2 from the germline V gene are MGHDK and SYGVNS. Between the trimmed V and J ends, which lost 8 bases and 5 bases, there was a span of 18 bases. The CDR3 is 14 residues long. The CDR3: CASPGALPRTEAFF. CDR3 nucleotides: TGTGCCAGCCCCGGGGCTCTCCCGCGGACTGAAGCTTTCTTT. The full variable domain, with the rest looked up from reference TRBV25-1 and TRBJ1-1, is EADIYQTPRYLVIGTGKKITLECSQTMGHDKMYWYQQDPGMELHLIHYSYGVNSTEKGDLSSESTVSRIRTEHFPLTLESARPSHTSQYLCASPGALPRTEAFFGQGTRLTVV.

The rearrangement joins TRBV30 to TRBJ2-6; tentatively, D is TRBD2 (6 bases). From germline, CDR1 is GTSNPN and CDR2 SVGIG (reference sequence). This CDR3 spans 15 amino acids. With 4 bases removed from V and 4 bases from J, the gap between germline ends came to 14 bases. The CDR3, as DNA: TGTGCCTGGACGGAGGGGTCTTGGGGGGCCAACGTCCTGACTTTC. It yields the protein CAWTEGSWGANVLTF.

The sample holds one count of this clone. The chain combines TRBV19 with TRBJ1-5; the D is unclear. Germline CDR1 and CDR2: LNHDA and SQIVND (reference sequence). The CDR3 is 15 amino acids. V was cut by 3 bases and J by 0 bases, with 9 bases left in between. CDR3 sequence: CASSMVINSNQPQHF. As DNA, the CDR3 is TGTGCCAGTAGTATGGTGATAAATAGCAATCAGCCCCAGCATTTT.

The V and J genes are TRBV28 and TRBJ2-7, with 8 bases aligning to TRBD2. V lost 3 bases and J lost 3; bases outside the gene matches: 10. Germline loops: CDR1 MDHEN, CDR2 SYDVKM. CDR3 length: 16 amino acids. In DNA, the CDR3 is TGTGCCAGCAGTTTTCACCCGGGACTAGAGTTCTACGAGCAGTACTTC. It codes for CASSFHPGLEFYEQYF.

This chain joins TRBV2 and TRBJ2-3; TRBD2 matches at 8 bases. The V segment lost 7 bases and the J segment 0 bases; nucleotides outside the gene matches: 18. The CDR3 extends over 19 amino acids. In germline, CDR1 is SNHLY, CDR2 FYNNEI. In nucleotides, the CDR3 is TGTGCCAGCAACCGTGGCGGGATTTATAGCGGGACTAGCACAGATACGCAGTATTTT. It encodes CASNRGGIYSGTSTDTQYF.

This rearrangement joins TRBV19 to TRBJ2-2; 8 nucleotides agree with TRBD1. With V trimmed by 10 bases and J by 4 bases, 2 bases remained unmatched. There are 12 residues in the CDR3. The V gene's germline CDR1 is LNHDA and CDR2 SQIVND (reference sequence). As DNA, the CDR3 is TGTGCCACCACAGGGGGCACCGGGGAGCTGTTTTTT. It specifies CATTGGTGELFF.

Notes on this clone: This sample includes further DNA sequences coding for the same CDR3. V usage is TRBV9 and J usage is TRBJ2-7; weak D call: TRBD2 (6 bases). From germline, CDR1 is SGDLS and CDR2 YYNGEE. This CDR3 comprises 13 residues. V was clipped by 0 bases and J by 7 bases, with 11 bases between them. The CDR3 region has the DNA TGTGCCAGCAGCGTAGCGGGAGTCGGGGAGCAGTACTTC. It encodes CASSVAGVGEQYF.

This chain uses TRBV9 with TRBJ1-4, with unresolved D. Trimming took off 0 bases at V and 3 bases at J, with 12 bases between the two ends. CDR1 and CDR2 from the germline V gene are SGDLS and YYNGEE. The CDR3 is made up of 16 amino acids. CDR3 region: CASSVVPEGPNEKLFF. The CDR3 region has the DNA TGTGCCAGCAGCGTAGTCCCCGAAGGGCCTAATGAAAAACTGTTTTTT. The complete variable domain, with remaining parts taken from reference TRBV9 and TRBJ1-4, reads DSGVTQTPKHLITATGQRVTLRCSPRSGDLSVYWYQQSLDQGLQFLIQYYNGEERAKGNILERFSAQQFPDLHSELNLSSLELGDSALYFCASSVVPEGPNEKLFFGSGTQLSVL.

Details on this clone: One end of the junction is discordant with germline, which a read error may explain. The chain links TRBV6-1 to TRBJ1-5; D is uncertain. Germline CDR1 is MNHNS and CDR2 is SASEGT. The length of the CDR3 is 13 residues. CDR3 in DNA: TGTGCCAGCAGGGAAGAACACAATCAGCCCCAGCATTTT. It yields the protein CASREEHNQPQHF.

The chain employs TRBV5-4 and TRBJ1-2; a weak D match, TRBD1 (5 bases). The CDR3 sequence is 15 residues long. The germline V gene encodes CDR1 SGHNT and CDR2 YYREEE (reference sequence). V dropped 4 bases and J dropped 2 bases, with 15 bases sitting between them. The CDR3 sequence: CASSERRERNYGYTF. In nucleotides, the CDR3 is TGTGCCAGCAGCGAGCGCAGGGAAAGAAACTATGGCTACACCTTC.

The chain employs TRBV6-4 and TRBJ1-5, with D hard to call. Germline V gene data show CDR1 as MRHNA and CDR2 as SNTAGT. V lost 0 bases and J lost 2, with 5 bases in between. This CDR3 is built from 14 residues. In DNA form, the CDR3 reads TGTGCCAGCAGTGACTCTGTGGGCAATCAGCCCCAGCATTTT. This encodes CASSDSVGNQPQHF.

The J gene is TRBJ1-4, the V gene TRBV7-8; no reliable D call. In germline, CDR1 is SGHVS, CDR2 FQNEAQ. This CDR3 has 15 amino acids. With 1 base removed from V and 2 bases from J, the gap between germline ends came to 8 bases. CDR3 nucleotide sequence: TGTGCCAGCAGCTTAGAAACGGCCACTAATGAAAAACTGTTTTTT. Translating it yields CASSLETATNEKLFF.

This clone has only a few counts. This chain uses TRBV19 with TRBJ1-1; tentatively, D is TRBD1 (5 bases). The CDR3 sequence is 13 residues long. Germline V gene lookup returns CDR1 LNHDA and CDR2 SQIVND (reference sequence). V lost 7 bases, J lost 2 bases, and 11 bases lay in between. This CDR3 is CASMDTANTEAFF. The CDR3, as DNA: TGTGCCAGTATGGACACAGCTAACACTGAAGCTTTCTTT. The entire variable domain, with the rest obtained from reference TRBV19 and TRBJ1-1, is as follows: DGGITQSPKYLFRKEGQNVTLSCEQNLNHDAMYWYRQDPGQGLRLIYYSQIVNDFQKGDIAEGYSVSREKKESFPLTVTSAQKNPTAFYLCASMDTANTEAFFGQGTRLTVV.